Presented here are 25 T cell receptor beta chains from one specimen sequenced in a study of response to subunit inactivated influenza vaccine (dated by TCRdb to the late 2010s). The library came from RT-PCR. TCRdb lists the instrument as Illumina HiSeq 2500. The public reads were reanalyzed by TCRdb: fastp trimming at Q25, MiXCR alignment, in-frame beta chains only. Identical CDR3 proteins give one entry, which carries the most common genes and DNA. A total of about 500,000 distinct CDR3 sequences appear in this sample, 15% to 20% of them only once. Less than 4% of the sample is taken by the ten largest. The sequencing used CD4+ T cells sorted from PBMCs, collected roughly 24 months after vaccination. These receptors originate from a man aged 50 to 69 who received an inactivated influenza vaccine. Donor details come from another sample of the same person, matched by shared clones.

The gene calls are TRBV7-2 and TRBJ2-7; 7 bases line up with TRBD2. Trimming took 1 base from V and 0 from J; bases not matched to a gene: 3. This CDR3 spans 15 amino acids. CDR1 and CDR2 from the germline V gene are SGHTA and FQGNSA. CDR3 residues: CASSLGGSLSYEQYF. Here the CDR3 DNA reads TGTGCCAGCAGCTTAGGCGGGAGCCTCTCCTACGAGCAGTACTTC.

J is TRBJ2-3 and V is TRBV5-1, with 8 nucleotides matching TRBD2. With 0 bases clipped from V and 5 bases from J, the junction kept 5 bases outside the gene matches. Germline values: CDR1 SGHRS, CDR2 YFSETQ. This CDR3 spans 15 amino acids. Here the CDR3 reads CASSLAGRAVDTQYF. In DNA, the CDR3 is TGCGCCAGCAGCTTGGCCGGGAGGGCCGTAGATACGCAGTATTTT.

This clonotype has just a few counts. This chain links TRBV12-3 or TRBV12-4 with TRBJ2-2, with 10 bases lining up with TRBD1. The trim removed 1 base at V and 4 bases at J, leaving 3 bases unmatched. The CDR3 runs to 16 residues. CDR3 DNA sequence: TGTGCCAGCAGTTTAGGGACAGGGGGTACCACCGGGGAGCTGTTTTTT. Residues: CASSLGTGGTTGELFF.

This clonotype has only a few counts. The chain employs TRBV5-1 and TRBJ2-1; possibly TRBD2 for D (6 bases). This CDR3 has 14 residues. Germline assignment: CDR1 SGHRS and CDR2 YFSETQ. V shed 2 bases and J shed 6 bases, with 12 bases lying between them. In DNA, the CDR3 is TGCGCCAGCAGCTTTCTCGGACTAATCAATGAGCAGTTCTTC. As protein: CASSFLGLINEQFF.

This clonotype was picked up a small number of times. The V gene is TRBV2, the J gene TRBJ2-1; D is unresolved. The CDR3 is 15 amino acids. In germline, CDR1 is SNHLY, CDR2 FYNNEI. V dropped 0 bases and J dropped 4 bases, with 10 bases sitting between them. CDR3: CASSEADQAYNEQFF. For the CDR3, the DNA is TGTGCCAGCAGTGAAGCGGACCAAGCTTACAATGAGCAGTTCTTC.

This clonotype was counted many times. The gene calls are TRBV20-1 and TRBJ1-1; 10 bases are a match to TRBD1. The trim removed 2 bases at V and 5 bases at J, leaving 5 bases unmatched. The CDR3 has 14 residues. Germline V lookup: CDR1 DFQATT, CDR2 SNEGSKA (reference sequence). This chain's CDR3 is CSARQTGGRTEAFF. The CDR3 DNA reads TGCAGTGCTAGACAGACAGGGGGCCGGACTGAAGCTTTCTTT.

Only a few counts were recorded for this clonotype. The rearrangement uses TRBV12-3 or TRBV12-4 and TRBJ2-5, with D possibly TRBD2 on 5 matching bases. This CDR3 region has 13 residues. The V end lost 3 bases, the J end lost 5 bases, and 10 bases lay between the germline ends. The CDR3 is CASSFTRGETQYF. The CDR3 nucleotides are TGTGCCAGCAGTTTTACTAGAGGCGAGACCCAGTACTTC.

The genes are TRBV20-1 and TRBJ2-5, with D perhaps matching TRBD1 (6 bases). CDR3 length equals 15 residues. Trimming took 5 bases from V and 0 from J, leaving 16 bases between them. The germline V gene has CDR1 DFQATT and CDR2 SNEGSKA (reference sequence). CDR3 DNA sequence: TGCAGTGCTCTTACCAGGGGCACGTACCAAGAGACCCAGTACTTC. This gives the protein CSALTRGTYQETQYF.

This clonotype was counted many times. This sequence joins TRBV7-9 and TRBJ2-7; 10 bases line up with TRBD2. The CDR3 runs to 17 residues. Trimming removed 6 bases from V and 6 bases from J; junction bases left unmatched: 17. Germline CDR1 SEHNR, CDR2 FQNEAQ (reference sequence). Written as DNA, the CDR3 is TGTGCCAGCAGGGGGGGGGCTAGCGGGAGACTTGGCTCCGAGCAGTACTTC. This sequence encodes CASRGGASGRLGSEQYF.

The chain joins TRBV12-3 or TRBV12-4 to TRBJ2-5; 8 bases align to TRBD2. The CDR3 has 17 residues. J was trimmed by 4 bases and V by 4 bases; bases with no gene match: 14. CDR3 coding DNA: TGTGCCAGCAGTTCTAACCCCGGGACTAGGATGGGAGAGACCCAGTACTTC. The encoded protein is CASSSNPGTRMGETQYF.

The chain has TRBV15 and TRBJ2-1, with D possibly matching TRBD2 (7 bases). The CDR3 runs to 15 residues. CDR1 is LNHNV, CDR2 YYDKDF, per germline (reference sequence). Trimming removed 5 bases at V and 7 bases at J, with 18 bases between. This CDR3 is CATSPLGAGGNEQFF. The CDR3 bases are TGTGCCACCAGCCCCCTGGGGGCCGGGGGGAATGAGCAGTTCTTC.

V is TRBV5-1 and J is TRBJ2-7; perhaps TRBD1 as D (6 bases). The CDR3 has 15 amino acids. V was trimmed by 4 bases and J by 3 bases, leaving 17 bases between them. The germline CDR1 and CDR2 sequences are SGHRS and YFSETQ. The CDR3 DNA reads TGCGCCAGCAGCAAACTTACAGGGTCGGACTACGAGCAGTACTTC. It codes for CASSKLTGSDYEQYF.

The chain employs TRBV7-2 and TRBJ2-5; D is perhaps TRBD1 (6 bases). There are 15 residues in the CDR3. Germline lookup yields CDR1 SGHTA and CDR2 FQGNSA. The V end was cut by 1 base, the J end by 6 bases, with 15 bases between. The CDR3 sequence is CASSLGGQASQTQYF. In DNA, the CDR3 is TGTGCCAGCAGCTTAGGGGGGCAGGCGTCTCAGACCCAGTACTTC.

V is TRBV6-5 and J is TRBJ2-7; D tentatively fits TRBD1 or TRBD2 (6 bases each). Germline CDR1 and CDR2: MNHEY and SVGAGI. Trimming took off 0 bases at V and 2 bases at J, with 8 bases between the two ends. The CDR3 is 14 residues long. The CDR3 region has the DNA TGTGCCAGCAGTTACTCGAGGGGGGCCTACGAGCAGTACTTC. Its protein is CASSYSRGAYEQYF.

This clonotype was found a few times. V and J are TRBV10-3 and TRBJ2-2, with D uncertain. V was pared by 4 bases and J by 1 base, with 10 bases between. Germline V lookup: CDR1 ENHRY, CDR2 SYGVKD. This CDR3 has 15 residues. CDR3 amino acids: CAISGIGWNTGELFF. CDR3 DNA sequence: TGTGCCATCAGTGGAATCGGATGGAACACCGGGGAGCTGTTTTTT.

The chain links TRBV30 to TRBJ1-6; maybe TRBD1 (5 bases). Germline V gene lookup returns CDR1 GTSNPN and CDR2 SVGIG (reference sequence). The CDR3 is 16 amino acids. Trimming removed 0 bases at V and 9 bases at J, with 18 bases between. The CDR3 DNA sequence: TGTGCCTGGAGTGTCGGAGGGGTGCCGTCACGTTCACCCCTCCACTTT. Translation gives CAWSVGGVPSRSPLHF.

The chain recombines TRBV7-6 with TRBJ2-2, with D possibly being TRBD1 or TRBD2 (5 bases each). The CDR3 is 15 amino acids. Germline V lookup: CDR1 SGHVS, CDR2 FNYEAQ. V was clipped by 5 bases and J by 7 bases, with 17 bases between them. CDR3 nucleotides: TGTGCCAGCAGCGATACGGGACGGACCTTCGGGGAGCTGTTTTTT. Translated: CASSDTGRTFGELFF.

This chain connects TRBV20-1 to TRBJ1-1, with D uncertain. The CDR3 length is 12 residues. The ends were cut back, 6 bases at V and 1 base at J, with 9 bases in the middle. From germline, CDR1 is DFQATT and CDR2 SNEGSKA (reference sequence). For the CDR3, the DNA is TGCAGTGCCATCCCTGGGAACACTGAAGCTTTCTTT. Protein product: CSAIPGNTEAFF.

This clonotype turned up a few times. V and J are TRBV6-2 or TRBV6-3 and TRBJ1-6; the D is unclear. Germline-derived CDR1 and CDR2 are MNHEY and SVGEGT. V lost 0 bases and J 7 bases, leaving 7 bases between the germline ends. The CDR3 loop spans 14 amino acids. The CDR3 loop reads CASSYSSGNSPLHF. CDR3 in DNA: TGTGCCAGCAGTTACTCGTCAGGCAATTCACCCCTCCACTTT.

The CDR3 is CASSQVGTSGENEQFF. CDR3 coding DNA: TGTGCCAGCAGCCAAGTCGGGACTAGCGGGGAAAATGAGCAGTTCTTC. This chain uses TRBV4-2 with TRBJ2-1; 13 bases agree with TRBD2. This CDR3 is 16 amino acids long. Looked up from germline, CDR1 is LGHNA and CDR2 is YNFKEQ. V lost 1 base, J lost 7 bases, and 4 bases stayed unmatched.

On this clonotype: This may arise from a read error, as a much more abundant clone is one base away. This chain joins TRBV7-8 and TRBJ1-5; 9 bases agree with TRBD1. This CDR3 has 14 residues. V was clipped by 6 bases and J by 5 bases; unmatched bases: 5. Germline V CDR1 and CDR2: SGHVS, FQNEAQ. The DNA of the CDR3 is TGTGCCAGCAGTCTCGACAGGGGGGATCAGCCCCAGCATTTT. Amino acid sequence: CASSLDRGDQPQHF.

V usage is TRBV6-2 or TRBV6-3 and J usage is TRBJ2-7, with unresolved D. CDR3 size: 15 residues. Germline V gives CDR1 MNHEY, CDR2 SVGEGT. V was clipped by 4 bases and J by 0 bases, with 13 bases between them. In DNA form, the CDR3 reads TGTGCCAGCAGTTCTATAACAGAGTTCTCCTACGAGCAGTACTTC. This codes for CASSSITEFSYEQYF.

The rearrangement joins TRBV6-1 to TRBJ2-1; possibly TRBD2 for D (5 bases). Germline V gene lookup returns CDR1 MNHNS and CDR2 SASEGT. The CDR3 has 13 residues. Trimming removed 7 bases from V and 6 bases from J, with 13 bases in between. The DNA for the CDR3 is TGTGCCAGCACCCTCTTCGAGGGCAATGAGCAGTTCTTC. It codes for CASTLFEGNEQFF.

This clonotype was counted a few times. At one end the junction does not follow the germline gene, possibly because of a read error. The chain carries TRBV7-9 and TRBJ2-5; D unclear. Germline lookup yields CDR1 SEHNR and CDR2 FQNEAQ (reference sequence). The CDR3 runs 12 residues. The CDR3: CASSLDSFSVTF. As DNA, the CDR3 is TGTGCCAGCAGCTTAGACTCCTTTTCCGTTACCTTC.

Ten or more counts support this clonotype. DNA for the CDR3: TGCAGTGCTAGGCCAACAGGATTGGAGACCCAGTACTTC. Its translation is CSARPTGLETQYF. The V and J genes are TRBV20-1 and TRBJ2-5, with a weak D call TRBD1 (5 bases). The V end was cut by 3 bases, the J end by 5 bases, with 13 bases between. The CDR3 runs to 13 residues. CDR1 and CDR2 from the germline V gene are DFQATT and SNEGSKA (reference sequence).